This T cell receptor (beta chain) is from a study of cytomegalovirus exposure and HLA in healthy donors. PCR used 60 Vbeta primers and 13 Jbeta primers. Profiled with immunoSEQ multiplex PCR; TCRdb holds only in-frame clones, not every one. The sample carries 100,000 to 150,000 clones, approximately 84% recorded once. The study, taken as a whole, reports: A few chains linked to CMV were shown in vitro to be specific for CMV antigens. Reports described diagnosis of cytomegalovirus status by the classifier as highly specific and sensitive. 87-base-pair reads could not separate some V segments, including TRBV6-2 and TRBV6-3.

V shed 8 bases and J shed 2 bases, with 21 bases lying between them. The CDR3 extends over 16 amino acids. Germline values: CDR1 LNHNV, CDR2 YYDKDF (reference sequence). A note on this clone: What it binds is not known.

Input material: PBMCs. The rearrangement joins TRBV15 to TRBJ1-2; D is ambiguous. The clonotype was recovered from a boy aged 2 to 9 in good health and CMV-seronegative. CDR3 nucleotides: TGTGCCACCCAGCAGATTCCACGGGATCTCAACTATGGCTACACCTTC. Translation: CATQQIPRDLNYGYTF.